This entry features one T cell receptor (beta chain) sequence. What this receptor recognizes is not known. Qualities for individual bases were not recorded, and no much larger clone is one base off. The data stem from a study of T cell repertoires in cytomegalovirus infection (dated by TCRdb to the late 2010s). About the full investigation: The HLA type of each donor mattered for the analysis, because public TCR beta signatures pointed to carriage of CMV infection along with the matching HLA type.

From the germline V gene, CDR1 is MNHEY and CDR2 is SVGAGI. Trimming costs V 5 bases and J 4 bases, and their ends lie 17 bases apart. From the cysteine through the phenylalanine, the CDR3 covers 15 amino acids. The sequence is cut down to CDR3 DNA, 45 bases in frame from base 1. Overall study outcomes, separate from this receptor: In the ex vivo response, HLA-C-restricted CMV-specific TCR beta clonotypes were dominant, and in two of eight donors the single most frequent clonotype came from this HLA-C-restricted group. In both this cohort and an independent approximately 370-donor cohort, the cumulative frequency of public TCR beta family members distinguished carriers of CMV infection plus the relevant HLA type.

The sequencer was an Illumina HiSeq 1500. TCRdb trimmed the raw reads at Q25, called clones with MiXCR and kept productive beta chains. One record per CDR3 amino acid sequence lists the most common genes and DNA. The sample includes some 400,000 distinct CDR3 sequences, with roughly 31% observed a single time. The top ten clones comprise around 13% of the sample. Sequencing was performed on PBMCs. The source is a human donor in good health (CMV status not recorded). Some clones in this sample may be carry-over from other donors' samples. The sequence is built from TRBV6-5 and TRBJ1-1; a tentative D call is TRBD1 (6 bases match). The base sequence is TGTGCCAGCAGTGACCCAGGAGTACAGGGCACTGAAGCTTTCTTT. It encodes CASSDPGVQGTEAFF.